One T cell receptor (beta chain) is described in this entry. As processed by the authors: How many nucleated cells were present was estimated from reference gene primer amplification. TCRdb's table, derived via immunoSEQ multiplex PCR, lists solely in-frame clones and lacks some. V, J and clone size are those of that table, while D and trimming were read from the DNA. The repertoire holds 200,000 to 250,000 clones, with roughly nine tenths as singletons. These data originate in a study of blood T cell repertoires in COVID-19. Whole-study context: Specimens from acute and convalescent COVID-19 originated in the United States, Italy and Spain. T cells, B-cell-depleted T cells, or PBMCs supplied cDNA or gDNA.

CDR1 LGHDT and CDR2 YNNKEL come from the germline V gene (reference sequence). The CDR3 has 13 residues. V gave up 6 bases and J gave up 4 bases; unmatched junction bases: 4. This receptor was taken from a woman aged 50 to 65 with acute or convalescent COVID-19. Sequenced input: peripheral blood. This chain uses TRBV3-1 (or the pseudogene TRBV3-2) with TRBJ1-2, with 8 bases lining up with TRBD1. Written as DNA, the CDR3 is TGTGCCAGCAGTCCCGGACAGGGCTATGGCTACACCTTC. Its protein product is CASSPGQGYGYTF.